The clone carrying this T cell receptor beta chain came up many times. Its antigen is unknown. TCRdb reprocessed the 5' RACE reads via MiXCR and lists one record per CDR3 protein. The sample contains 600,000 to 850,000 distinct CDR3 sequences, approximately 18% of which appear only once. This sample was taken from a study of identical twins. Study outcomes and limitations: Fewer insertions were carried by abundant cord blood beta clonotypes, but none was seen in memory repertoires.

The CDR3 has 13 amino acids. Germline V gene sequence: CDR1 SQVTM, CDR2 ANQGSEA. Trimming took 0 bases from V and 7 from J, leaving 12 bases between them. These same data were also listed under a study on T cells expressing NK-cell markers. As reported in that work: Researchers got TCR beta repertoires out of sorted CD3+CD56+NKG2C+, CD3+CD56+NKG2C- and CD3+CD56-NKG2C+ T cells. A few donors showed these clonotypes also leading the CD3+CD56-NKG2C+ fraction.

Sequences were obtained from PBMCs. The chain employs TRBV29-1 and TRBJ2-5, with a possible D match to TRBD1 (5 bases). The clonotype was recovered from a young woman in good health. The CDR3 here is CSVEDRQGATQYF. The CDR3 region has the DNA TGCAGCGTTGAAGATCGGCAGGGCGCGACCCAGTACTTC. Full variable domain (rest looked up from reference TRBV29-1 and TRBJ2-5): SAVISQKPSRDICQRGTSLTIQCQVDSQVTMMFWYRQQPGQSLTLIATANQGSEATYESGFVIDKFPISRPNLTFSTLTVSNMSPEDSSIYLCSVEDRQGATQYFGPGTRLLVL.